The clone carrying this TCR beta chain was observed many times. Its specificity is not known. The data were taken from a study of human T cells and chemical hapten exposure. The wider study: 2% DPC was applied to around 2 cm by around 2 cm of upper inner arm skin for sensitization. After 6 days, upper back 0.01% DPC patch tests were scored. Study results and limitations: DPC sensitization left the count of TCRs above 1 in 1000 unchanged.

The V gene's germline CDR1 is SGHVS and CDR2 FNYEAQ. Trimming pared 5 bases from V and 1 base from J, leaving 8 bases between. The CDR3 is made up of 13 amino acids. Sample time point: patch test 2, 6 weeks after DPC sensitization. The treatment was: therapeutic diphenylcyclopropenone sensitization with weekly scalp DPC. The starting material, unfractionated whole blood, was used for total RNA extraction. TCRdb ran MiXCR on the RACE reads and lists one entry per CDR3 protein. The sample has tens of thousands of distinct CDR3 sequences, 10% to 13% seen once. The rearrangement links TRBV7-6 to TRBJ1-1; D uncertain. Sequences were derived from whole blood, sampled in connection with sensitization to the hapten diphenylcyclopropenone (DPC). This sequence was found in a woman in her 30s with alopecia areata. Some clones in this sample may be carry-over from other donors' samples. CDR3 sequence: CASSPTENTEAFF. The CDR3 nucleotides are TGTGCCAGCAGCCCAACAGAGAACACTGAAGCTTTCTTT. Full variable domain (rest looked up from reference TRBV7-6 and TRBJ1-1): GAGVSQSPRYKVTKRGQDVALRCDPISGHVSLYWYRQALGQGPEFLTYFNYEAQQDKSGLPNDRFSAERPEGSISTLTIQRTEQRDSAMYRCASSPTENTEAFFGQGTRLTVV.